This T cell receptor beta chain was identified during a study of T cell changes during pregnancy in multiple sclerosis. CDR1 MNHEY and CDR2 SVGAGI come from the germline V gene. This CDR3 is 15 amino acids long. Trimming took 4 bases from V and 7 from J; bases not matched to a gene: 5. The table came from immunoSEQ multiplex PCR; TCRdb's copy has only in-frame clones and leaves some out. Found here are around 84,000 clones, approximately 95% of them singletons; the top ten hold roughly 0.93%. This sequence was found in a female donor in good health, enrolled as a control in a pregnancy study. This material consisted of peripheral blood, taken in the second trimester of pregnancy. J is TRBJ2-1 and V is TRBV6-5; 12 nucleotides match TRBD2. This CDR3 is CASSSLAGGRNEQFF. DNA of the CDR3: TGTGCCAGCAGTTCCCTAGCGGGAGGGAGGAATGAGCAGTTCTTC.